This T cell receptor (beta chain) stems from a study of shared clonotypes between healthy human individuals. Study conclusions and caveats: A generally larger estimated richness was seen in naive subsets than in memory subsets.

About this clone itself: The target antigen is unknown.

Profiled with immunoSEQ multiplex PCR; TCRdb holds only in-frame clones, not every one. The data show about 1,800,000 clones, with just under 95% seen just once and 1% to 1.5% held by the top ten. Terminally differentiated effector memory CD45RA+ cells were left out of the naive CD8 fraction, which was CD45RO-negative and positively selected for CCR7. The J segment lost 3 bases and the V segment lost 4 bases, leaving 8 bases of the junction unmatched. Germline-derived CDR1 and CDR2 are SGDLS and YYNGEE. This CDR3 spans 16 amino acids. This chain joins TRBV9 and TRBJ2-2; TRBD1 aligns across 8 bases. The origin of this receptor is a young man in good health. The sequencing sample was made of naive CD8+ T cells sorted from blood. Written as DNA, the CDR3 is TGTGCCAGCAGCACTTATGGACAGGGTTACACCGGGGAGCTGTTTTTT. Its protein product is CASSTYGQGYTGELFF.